This T cell receptor beta chain stems from a study of glioma-infiltrating T cells. Findings and caveats of the study: CDR3 overlap between tissue and blood was very small. Non-neoplastic patients had below-expected tissue-blood divergence, while all gliomas exceeded expectation.

The iRepertoire nested amplicon-rescue multiplex PCR amplified TCR alpha and beta CDR3s from RNA. Input was roughly 85-450 ng of tissue mRNA or PBMC total RNA. TCRdb recomputed calls from the multiplex PCR reads with MiXCR, one row per CDR3 protein. The sample has around 130,000 distinct CDR3 sequences, around 25% seen once. Points on this clonotype: What it binds is not known.

The sequenced sample consisted of glioma tissue, nonneoplastic brain tissue, or PBMCs (not recorded which). The receptor was isolated from a human donor with low-grade glioma or glioblastoma, undergoing nonglioma brain surgery, or in good health (not recorded which).

This CDR3 reads CASSPDSERNEQFF. CDR3 nucleotide sequence: TGTGCCAGCTCACCCGACAGCGAGAGAAATGAGCAGTTCTTC. V usage is TRBV18 and J usage is TRBJ2-1, with a weak D call TRBD1 (5 bases). Germline loops: CDR1 KGHSH, CDR2 LQKENI. Trimming took off 3 bases at V and 7 bases at J, with 13 bases between the two ends. This CDR3 is built from 14 residues.